This TCR beta chain was profiled in a study of cytomegalovirus exposure and HLA in healthy donors. PCR involved 60 Vbeta and 13 Jbeta primers. The protocol was immunoSEQ multiplex PCR, while the TCRdb copy is restricted to in-frame clones and leaves out a portion. The sample yields about 140,000 clones, approximately 80% seen once. This CDR3 region has 15 residues. V lost 3 bases and J lost 7, with 14 bases in between. Germline CDR1 is SGDLS and CDR2 is YYNGEE. This clone was seen only a few times. The source is a woman aged 50 to 60 in good health and CMV-seropositive. Sequenced material: PBMCs. The rearrangement joins TRBV9 to TRBJ1-6; a possible D gene is TRBD1 (5 bases). The CDR3 region has the DNA TGTGCCAGCAGCGGGGGCCTTGAGGAAAATTCACCCCTCCACTTT. This translates into CASSGGLEENSPLHF.